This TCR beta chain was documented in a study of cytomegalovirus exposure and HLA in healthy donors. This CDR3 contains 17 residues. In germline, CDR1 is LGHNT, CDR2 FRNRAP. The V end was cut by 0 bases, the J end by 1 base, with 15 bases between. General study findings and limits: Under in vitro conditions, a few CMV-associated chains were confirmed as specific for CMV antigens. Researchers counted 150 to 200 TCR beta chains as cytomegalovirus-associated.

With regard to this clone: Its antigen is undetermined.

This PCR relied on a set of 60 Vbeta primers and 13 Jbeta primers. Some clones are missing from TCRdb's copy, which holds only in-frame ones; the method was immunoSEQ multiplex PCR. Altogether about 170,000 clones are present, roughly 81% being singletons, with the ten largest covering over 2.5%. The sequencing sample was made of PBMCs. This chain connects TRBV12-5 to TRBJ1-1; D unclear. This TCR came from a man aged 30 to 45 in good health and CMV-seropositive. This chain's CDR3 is CASGLVRSGRENTEAFF. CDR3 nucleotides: TGTGCTAGTGGTTTGGTAAGGAGCGGGAGAGAGAACACTGAAGCTTTCTTT.